These 13 T cell receptor beta chains share one sample of origin, sequenced in a study of graft-versus-host responses after intestinal transplantation. Assay used: immunoSEQ multiplex PCR; TCRdb lists only in-frame clones, some missing. The sample holds more than 85,000 clones, 90% to 95% seen once. Which antigens these TCRs recognize remains unknown. The sequencing here drew on unstimulated CD8+ T cells sorted from spleen or lymph node cells, taken before intestinal transplant. The receptors come from a human donor who received an intestinal transplant.

The chain joins TRBV7-9 to TRBJ1-2; 7 bases line up with TRBD1. Trimming removed 1 base from V and 4 bases from J; junction bases left unmatched: 9. This CDR3 comprises 16 residues. The germline V gene encodes CDR1 SEHNR and CDR2 FQNEAQ (reference sequence). The CDR3 coding sequence is TGTGCCAGCAGCTTAGGGTCCCTGACAGGGATCTATGGCTACACCTTC. It is translated as CASSLGSLTGIYGYTF.

The V call is TRBV7-9, the J call TRBJ2-5; D is perhaps TRBD1 or TRBD2 (5 bases each). The CDR3 contains 14 residues. Trimming took 3 bases from V and 5 from J, leaving 13 bases between them. Germline V lookup: CDR1 SEHNR, CDR2 FQNEAQ (reference sequence). The CDR3, as DNA: TGTGCCAGCAGCTTGGGACCCCTAGGGGAGACCCAGTACTTC. It encodes CASSLGPLGETQYF.

This chain joins TRBV10-2 and TRBJ2-7; D gene unclear. This CDR3 spans 13 amino acids. Trimming stripped 2 bases from V and 7 bases from J, with 12 bases between. The V gene's germline CDR1 is WSHSY and CDR2 SAAADI. Here the CDR3 DNA reads TGCGCCAGCAGTGAGGGCGGTTCCTCGGAGCAGTACTTC. This encodes CASSEGGSSEQYF.

This clone was recorded once. This chain links TRBV28 with TRBJ2-4, with 9 bases fitting TRBD2. Per germline, CDR1 MDHEN and CDR2 SYDVKM. V trimming: 3 bases; J trimming: 12 bases; junction bases outside the gene matches: 3. CDR3 length: 12 amino acids. The CDR3 sequence is CASSLREGTQYF. The CDR3, as DNA: TGTGCCAGCAGTTTGCGGGAGGGCACTCAGTACTTC.

The chain links TRBV12-5 to TRBJ1-5; maybe TRBD1 (5 bases). The CDR3 loop spans 12 amino acids. The ends were cut back, 8 bases at V and 4 bases at J, with 9 bases in the middle. Germline CDR1 reads LGHNT; CDR2 reads FRNRAP. This chain's CDR3 is CASSAGNQPQHF. The DNA of the CDR3 is TGTGCTAGTTCTGCAGGGAATCAGCCCCAGCATTTT.

CDR3 loop: CASSFKLDPTSGFSEQYF. The CDR3 coding sequence is TGCGCCAGCAGCTTTAAACTGGACCCGACTAGCGGGTTCTCCGAGCAGTACTTC. The rearrangement joins TRBV5-1 to TRBJ2-7, with 10 bases fitting TRBD2. This CDR3 has 18 amino acids. Looked up from germline, CDR1 is SGHRS and CDR2 is YFSETQ. Losses at the gene ends were 2 bases for V and 6 bases for J; bases not matched to a gene: 17.

The CDR3 loop reads CASSRGTKEGYTF. The CDR3 nucleotides are TGTGCCAGCAGCCGTGGGACAAAGGAAGGCTACACCTTC. The chain recombines TRBV25-1 with TRBJ1-2; D is possibly TRBD1 (6 bases). The CDR3 has 13 amino acids. Germline V lookup: CDR1 MGHDK, CDR2 SYGVNS. Trimming took off 6 bases at V and 8 bases at J, with 16 bases between the two ends.

The chain employs TRBV27 and TRBJ1-2; the D gene is possibly TRBD1 (5 bases). Trimming left V 3 bases short and J 4 bases short, with 9 bases between. Looked up from germline, CDR1 is MNHEY and CDR2 is SMNVEV (reference sequence). This CDR3 contains 13 residues. This CDR3 reads CASSLGGSYGYTF. The DNA for the CDR3 is TGTGCCAGCAGTTTGGGGGGTTCCTATGGCTACACCTTC.

The J gene is TRBJ2-1, the V gene TRBV5-4; D gene ambiguous. With 0 bases removed from V and 0 bases from J, the gap between germline ends came to 13 bases. The germline V gene encodes CDR1 SGHNT and CDR2 YYREEE (reference sequence). CDR3 size: 17 residues. CDR3 residues: CASSLEVSALSYNEQFF. The CDR3 bases are TGTGCCAGCAGCTTGGAGGTGTCGGCCCTCTCCTACAATGAGCAGTTCTTC.

J is TRBJ2-3 and V is TRBV11-3; perhaps TRBD1 as D (6 bases). Deletions cut 1 base from V and 0 bases from J, with 8 bases between. This CDR3 comprises 15 residues. Germline-derived CDR1 and CDR2 are SGHNT and YENEEA. Written as DNA, the CDR3 is TGTGCCAGCAGCTTAGGGACAGTCAGCACAGATACGCAGTATTTT. Protein: CASSLGTVSTDTQYF.

The chain employs TRBV5-5 and TRBJ2-1, with D uncertain. The germline gives CDR1 SGHKS, CDR2 YYEKEE (reference sequence). The CDR3 totals 12 residues. V was trimmed by 3 bases and J by 8 bases, leaving 9 bases between them. Here the CDR3 reads CASSSRGDEQFF. CDR3 DNA: TGTGCCAGCAGCTCCCGAGGCGATGAGCAGTTCTTC.

J is TRBJ2-2 and V is TRBV7-3; weak D call: TRBD1 (6 bases). The CDR3 totals 16 residues. Looked up from germline, CDR1 is SGHTA and CDR2 is FQGTGA. V lost 2 bases and J lost 7, with 17 bases in between. The CDR3 sequence is CASSLLPGEGGGELFF. In DNA, the CDR3 is TGTGCCAGCAGCTTACTTCCAGGGGAAGGTGGCGGGGAGCTGTTTTTT.

The V gene is TRBV19, the J gene TRBJ1-3, with TRBD1 matching over 9 bases. The CDR3 sequence is 16 residues long. With V trimmed by 7 bases and J by 1 base, 8 bases remained unmatched. Germline V gene sequence: CDR1 LNHDA, CDR2 SQIVND (reference sequence). DNA of the CDR3: TGTGCCAGTACCGTGACAGGGGGATCGTCTGGAAACACCATATATTTT. This sequence encodes CASTVTGGSSGNTIYF.